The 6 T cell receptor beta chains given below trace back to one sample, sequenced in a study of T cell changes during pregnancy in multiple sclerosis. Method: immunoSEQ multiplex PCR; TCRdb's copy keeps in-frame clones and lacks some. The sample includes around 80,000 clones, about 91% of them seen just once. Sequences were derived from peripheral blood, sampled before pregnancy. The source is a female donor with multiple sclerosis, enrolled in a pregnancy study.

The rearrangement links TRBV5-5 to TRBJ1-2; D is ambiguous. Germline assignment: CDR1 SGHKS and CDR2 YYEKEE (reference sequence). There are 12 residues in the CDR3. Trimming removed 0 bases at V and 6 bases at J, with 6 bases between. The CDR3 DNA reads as TGTGCCAGCAGCTTGGGAGTGGATGGCTACACCTTC. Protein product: CASSLGVDGYTF. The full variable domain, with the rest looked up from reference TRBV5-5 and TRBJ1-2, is DAGVTQSPTHLIKTRGQQVTLRCSPISGHKSVSWYQQVLGQGPQFIFQYYEKEERGRGNFPDRFSARQFPNYSSELNVNALLLGDSALYLCASSLGVDGYTFGSGTRLTVV.

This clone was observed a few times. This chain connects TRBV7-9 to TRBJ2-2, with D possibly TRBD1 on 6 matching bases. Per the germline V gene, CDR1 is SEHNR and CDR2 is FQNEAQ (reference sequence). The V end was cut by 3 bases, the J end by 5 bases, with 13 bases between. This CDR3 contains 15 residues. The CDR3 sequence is CASSLGTGWTGELFF. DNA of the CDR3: TGTGCCAGCAGCTTGGGAACAGGGTGGACCGGGGAGCTGTTTTTT. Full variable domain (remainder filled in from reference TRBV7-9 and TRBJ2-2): DTGVSQNPRHKITKRGQNVTFRCDPISEHNRLYWYRQTLGQGPEFLTYFQNEAQLEKSRLLSDRFSAERPKGSFSTLEIQRTEQGDSAMYLCASSLGTGWTGELFFGEGSRLTVL.

CDR3 sequence (DNA): TGTGCCAGCAGTTTACGAGGGACCTACGAGCAGTACTTC. Protein product: CASSLRGTYEQYF. The rearrangement links TRBV27 to TRBJ2-7, with D perhaps TRBD2 (5 bases). CDR1 is MNHEY and CDR2 is SMNVEV in the germline V gene (reference sequence). The CDR3 is 13 amino acids. Between the trimmed V and J ends, which lost 2 bases and 2 bases, there was a span of 7 bases.

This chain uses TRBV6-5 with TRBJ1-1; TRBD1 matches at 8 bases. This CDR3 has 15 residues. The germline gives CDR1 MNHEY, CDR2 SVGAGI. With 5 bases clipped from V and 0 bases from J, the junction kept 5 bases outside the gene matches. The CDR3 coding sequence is TGTGCCAGCAGTATAGGGACAGGAATGAACACTGAAGCTTTCTTT. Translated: CASSIGTGMNTEAFF.

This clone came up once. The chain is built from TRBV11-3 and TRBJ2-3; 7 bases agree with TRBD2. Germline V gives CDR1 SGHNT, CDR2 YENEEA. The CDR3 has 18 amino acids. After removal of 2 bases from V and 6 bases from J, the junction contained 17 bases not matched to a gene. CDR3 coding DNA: TGTGCCAGCAGCTTAACCTCCTTCTCGGGACGGGAGGTGGATACGCAGTATTTT. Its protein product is CASSLTSFSGREVDTQYF.

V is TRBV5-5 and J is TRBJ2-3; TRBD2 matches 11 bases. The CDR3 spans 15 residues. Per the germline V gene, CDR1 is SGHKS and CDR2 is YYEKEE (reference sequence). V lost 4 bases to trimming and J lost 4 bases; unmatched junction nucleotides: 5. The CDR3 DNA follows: TGTGCCAGCAGCCAGACTAGCGGGAACTCAGATACGCAGTATTTT. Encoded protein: CASSQTSGNSDTQYF.